The subject of this entry is one T cell receptor (beta chain). One end of the junction is discordant with germline, which a read error may explain. The data were taken from a study of shared clonotypes between healthy human individuals. Recent vaccinations or acute infections were absent in the healthy HIV-negative adult donors. TCRdb keeps only in-frame clones here, not all; method: immunoSEQ multiplex PCR. Here the sample spans 400,000 to 600,000 clones, roughly three quarters being singletons. The sequence derives from a woman in her thirties or forties in good health. Some clones in this sample may be carry-over from other donors' samples. Sequencing was performed on PBMCs.

The CDR3 DNA reads as TGTGCCTGGAGTCTCTCCATAGAGGCCCCGGCCTTGGGCTTC. Its protein product is CAWSLSIEAPALGF. The V call is TRBV30, the J call TRBJ1-2; D remains unclear. CDR1 is GTSNPN and CDR2 is SVGIG in the germline V gene (reference sequence). This CDR3 has 14 amino acids.